Below, 18 T cell receptor beta chains from the same sample are listed, as sequenced in a study of CD8+CD57+ T cells in acquired aplastic anemia. Genomic DNA acted as the template from which TCR beta VDJ combination and CDR3 sequence profiling were carried out. TCRdb passed the reads through MiXCR, listing each CDR3 protein once. The repertoire holds 150,000 to 180,000 distinct CDR3 sequences, with 40% to 65% as singletons. For sequencing, patients were chosen who had shown expansion of CD8+CD57+ cells by flow cytometry. Material: sorted CD4+, CD8+, or CD8+CD57+ T cells (not recorded which) from PBMCs. These TCRs come from a human donor with aplastic anemia.

The chain recombines TRBV4-1 with TRBJ2-5; weak D call: TRBD1 (6 bases). Trimming stripped 0 bases from V and 5 bases from J, with 16 bases between. Germline loops: CDR1 MGHRA, CDR2 YSYEKL. This CDR3 comprises 16 residues. CDR3 protein: CASSQDLGGLGETQYF. DNA for the CDR3: TGCGCCAGCAGCCAAGATTTAGGGGGTTTGGGGGAGACCCAGTACTTC.

The chain links TRBV10-3 to TRBJ1-6; 9 bases map to TRBD1. With 11 bases clipped from V and 6 bases from J, the junction kept 5 bases outside the gene matches. Germline V gives CDR1 ENHRY, CDR2 SYGVKD. The CDR3 spans 13 residues. The CDR3 DNA follows: TGTGCCGTACAGGGGGCGTCTAATTCACCCCTCCACTTT. Encoded protein: CAVQGASNSPLHF.

The chain recombines TRBV29-1 with TRBJ2-7, with D uncertain. Deletions cut 4 bases from V and 1 base from J, with 17 bases between. This CDR3 has 15 amino acids. Germline V gene sequence: CDR1 SQVTM, CDR2 ANQGSEA. This CDR3 is CSVVKGPQRSYEQYF. DNA for the CDR3: TGCAGCGTTGTGAAGGGCCCCCAACGGTCCTACGAGCAGTACTTC.

The chain links TRBV10-3 to TRBJ1-4; 9 bases are a match to TRBD1. The CDR3 has 15 residues. The germline gives CDR1 ENHRY, CDR2 SYGVKD. V lost 2 bases to trimming and J lost 8 bases; unmatched junction nucleotides: 6. The CDR3 DNA reads TGTGCCATCAGTGAGACAGGGACAGGGAGCGAAAAACTGTTTTTT. Translated: CAISETGTGSEKLFF.

The chain uses TRBV20-1 and TRBJ1-2; 9 nucleotides line up with TRBD1. This CDR3 has 14 residues. In germline, CDR1 is DFQATT, CDR2 SNEGSKA (reference sequence). Unmatched junction bases numbered 8, after V lost 6 bases and J lost 3 bases. The CDR3: CSAQTDRGDYGYTF. CDR3 coding DNA: TGCAGTGCCCAGACGGACAGGGGTGACTATGGCTACACCTTC.

This clonotype was observed at least ten times. This sequence joins TRBV12-5 and TRBJ2-7; a weak D match, TRBD1 (5 bases). Trimming shortened V by 2 bases and J by 4 bases, and 6 bases separated the two germline ends. Germline-derived CDR1 and CDR2 are LGHNT and FRNRAP. The CDR3 is 12 residues long. The CDR3 sequence is CASGLKGYEQYF. For the CDR3, the DNA is TGTGCTAGTGGTTTGAAGGGGTACGAGCAGTACTTC.

The chain has TRBV7-9 and TRBJ2-7; 10 nucleotides line up with TRBD2. V gave up 4 bases and J gave up 10 bases; unmatched junction bases: 10. This CDR3 region has 14 residues. From germline, CDR1 is SEHNR and CDR2 FQNEAQ (reference sequence). The DNA for the CDR3 is TGTGCCAGCAGCTCATTTTACGGGACTAGCGATCAGTACTTC. It encodes CASSSFYGTSDQYF.

This clonotype appeared many times. The V gene is TRBV12-3 or TRBV12-4, the J gene TRBJ1-2, with D unclear. V gave up 3 bases and J gave up 6 bases, with 11 bases separating them. The CDR3 runs to 13 residues. The CDR3 nucleotides read TGTGCCAGCAGTTTCAATAGGGTGGATGGCTACACCTTC. Protein: CASSFNRVDGYTF.

The rearrangement joins TRBV10-3 to TRBJ1-5, with a weak D call TRBD1 (5 bases). Trimming left V 11 bases short and J 5 bases short, with 16 bases between. Germline V CDR1 and CDR2: ENHRY, SYGVKD. The CDR3 extends over 13 amino acids. The CDR3 DNA follows: TGTGCCTCCCATGGCCAGGGATATCAGCCCCAGCATTTT. Its protein product is CASHGQGYQPQHF.

This chain uses TRBV7-8 with TRBJ2-7, with 12 bases matching TRBD2. This CDR3 has 15 residues. In germline, CDR1 is SGHVS, CDR2 FQNEAQ. V lost 4 bases to trimming and J lost 4 bases; unmatched junction nucleotides: 5. CDR3 DNA sequence: TGTGCCAGCAGCTCTGGACTAGCGGGGTTTTACGAGCAGTACTTC. This gives the protein CASSSGLAGFYEQYF.

This clonotype has a handful of counts. The chain employs TRBV7-2 and TRBJ1-1; no firm D call. Trimming pared 1 base from V and 9 bases from J, leaving 15 bases between. CDR1 SGHTA and CDR2 FQGNSA come from the germline V gene. The CDR3 sequence is 14 residues long. CDR3 residues: CASSLVRVEEKAFF. The CDR3, as DNA: TGTGCCAGCAGCTTAGTGCGGGTAGAGGAGAAAGCTTTCTTT.

This chain connects TRBV20-1 to TRBJ2-5; 13 nucleotides align to TRBD2. The J segment lost 4 bases and the V segment lost 6 bases, leaving 11 bases of the junction unmatched. The V gene's germline CDR1 is DFQATT and CDR2 SNEGSKA (reference sequence). The CDR3 covers 16 residues. CDR3 residues: CSAQQLLAGGGETQYF. The CDR3 region has the DNA TGCAGTGCCCAACAGCTACTAGCGGGGGGGGGAGAGACCCAGTACTTC.

This clonotype was seen a few times. The chain joins TRBV9 to TRBJ1-6; D possibly corresponds to TRBD1 (5 bases). The CDR3 contains 15 residues. Germline loops: CDR1 SGDLS, CDR2 YYNGEE. The V and J ends lost 0 bases and 6 bases respectively, with 10 bases between them. The CDR3 loop reads CASSVARDPNSPLHF. The CDR3 DNA is TGTGCCAGCAGCGTAGCCAGGGACCCTAATTCACCCCTCCACTTT.

The chain links TRBV7-8 to TRBJ2-2, with a weak D call TRBD1 (6 bases). The V and J ends lost 2 bases and 1 base respectively, with 11 bases between them. The V gene's germline CDR1 is SGHVS and CDR2 FQNEAQ. The CDR3 spans 16 residues. This CDR3 is CASSLTGFGNTGELFF. The CDR3 DNA reads TGTGCCAGCAGCTTAACAGGGTTTGGGAACACCGGGGAGCTGTTTTTT.

This clonotype occurred many times. The chain combines TRBV7-3 with TRBJ2-2, with 7 bases lining up with TRBD1. This CDR3 is 14 amino acids long. V trimming: 5 bases; J trimming: 4 bases; junction bases outside the gene matches: 4. In germline, CDR1 is SGHTA, CDR2 FQGTGA. As DNA, the CDR3 is TGTGCCAGCAGCCTGGGACAGCGCACCGGGGAGCTGTTTTTT. The encoded protein is CASSLGQRTGELFF.

The chain carries TRBV7-2 and TRBJ2-5; possible D gene TRBD2, 6 bases. V gave up 6 bases and J gave up 7 bases, with 9 bases separating them. This CDR3 has 11 amino acids. Germline V gene sequence: CDR1 SGHTA, CDR2 FQGNSA. The CDR3 spells CASSRRGTQYF. The CDR3 DNA reads as TGTGCCAGCAGTCGGCGGGGGACCCAGTACTTC. Supplemented by reference TRBV7-2 and TRBJ2-5, the full variable domain reads GAGVSQSPSNKVTEKGKDVELRCDPISGHTALYWYRQSLGQGLEFLIYFQGNSAPDKSGLPSDRFSAERTGGSVSTLTIQRTQQEDSAVYLCASSRRGTQYFGPGTRLLVL.

V and J are TRBV10-1 and TRBJ2-3, with TRBD1 identical over 8 bases. The CDR3 runs to 12 residues. V was clipped by 8 bases and J by 6 bases; unmatched bases: 4. CDR1 is WNHNN, CDR2 SYGVQD, per germline (reference sequence). The CDR3 DNA reads TGCGCCAGCTCAGGGGACAGGGATACGCAGTATTTT. Translation: CASSGDRDTQYF.

This clonotype appeared a few times. This rearrangement joins TRBV7-3 to TRBJ1-5; tentative D call: TRBD1 (5 bases). Germline CDR1 is SGHTA and CDR2 is FQGTGA. The CDR3 has 16 residues. Trimming shortened V by 3 bases and J by 9 bases, and 21 bases separated the two germline ends. DNA for the CDR3: TGTGCCAGCAGCTTCCAGGGACGTGCCCGGGAATGGCCCCAGCATTTT. It translates to CASSFQGRAREWPQHF.